This T cell receptor beta chain was retrieved from a study of T cell repertoires in cytomegalovirus infection. About the research overall: Both a matching HLA type and CMV infection were indicated by public TCR beta signatures.

The CDR3 loop spans 13 amino acids. V dropped 1 base and J dropped 6 bases, with 7 bases sitting between them. CDR1 and CDR2 (germline): SEHNR, FQNEAQ (reference sequence). MiXCR, applied by TCRdb to the reads, yields one record per CDR3 protein. The sample records roughly 920,000 distinct CDR3 sequences, about 33% being singletons. This clonotype has ten or more counts. The antigen remains undetermined. Sequencing was performed on cultured CD8+ T cells from PBMCs, taken from culture after CMV antigen stimulation. This TCR was sampled from a human donor in good health (CMV status not recorded). Some clones in this sample may be carry-over from other donors' samples. V and J are TRBV7-9 and TRBJ2-1; D gene unclear. The CDR3 DNA sequence: TGTGCCAGCAGCTTAGGTCAGATCAATGAGCAGTTCTTC. Translation: CASSLGQINEQFF.